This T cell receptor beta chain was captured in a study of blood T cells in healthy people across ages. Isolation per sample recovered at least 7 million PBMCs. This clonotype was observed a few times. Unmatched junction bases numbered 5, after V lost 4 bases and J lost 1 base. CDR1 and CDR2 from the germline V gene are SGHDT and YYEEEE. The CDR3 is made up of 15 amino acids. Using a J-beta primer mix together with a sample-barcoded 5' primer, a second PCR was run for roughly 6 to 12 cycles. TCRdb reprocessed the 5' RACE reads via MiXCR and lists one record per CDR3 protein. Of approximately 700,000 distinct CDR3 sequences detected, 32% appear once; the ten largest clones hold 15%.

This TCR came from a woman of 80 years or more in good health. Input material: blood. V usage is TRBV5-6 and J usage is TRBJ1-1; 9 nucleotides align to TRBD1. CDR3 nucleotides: TGTGCCAGCAGCACTCCGGGACAGGGGAACACTGAAGCTTTCTTT. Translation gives CASSTPGQGNTEAFF.